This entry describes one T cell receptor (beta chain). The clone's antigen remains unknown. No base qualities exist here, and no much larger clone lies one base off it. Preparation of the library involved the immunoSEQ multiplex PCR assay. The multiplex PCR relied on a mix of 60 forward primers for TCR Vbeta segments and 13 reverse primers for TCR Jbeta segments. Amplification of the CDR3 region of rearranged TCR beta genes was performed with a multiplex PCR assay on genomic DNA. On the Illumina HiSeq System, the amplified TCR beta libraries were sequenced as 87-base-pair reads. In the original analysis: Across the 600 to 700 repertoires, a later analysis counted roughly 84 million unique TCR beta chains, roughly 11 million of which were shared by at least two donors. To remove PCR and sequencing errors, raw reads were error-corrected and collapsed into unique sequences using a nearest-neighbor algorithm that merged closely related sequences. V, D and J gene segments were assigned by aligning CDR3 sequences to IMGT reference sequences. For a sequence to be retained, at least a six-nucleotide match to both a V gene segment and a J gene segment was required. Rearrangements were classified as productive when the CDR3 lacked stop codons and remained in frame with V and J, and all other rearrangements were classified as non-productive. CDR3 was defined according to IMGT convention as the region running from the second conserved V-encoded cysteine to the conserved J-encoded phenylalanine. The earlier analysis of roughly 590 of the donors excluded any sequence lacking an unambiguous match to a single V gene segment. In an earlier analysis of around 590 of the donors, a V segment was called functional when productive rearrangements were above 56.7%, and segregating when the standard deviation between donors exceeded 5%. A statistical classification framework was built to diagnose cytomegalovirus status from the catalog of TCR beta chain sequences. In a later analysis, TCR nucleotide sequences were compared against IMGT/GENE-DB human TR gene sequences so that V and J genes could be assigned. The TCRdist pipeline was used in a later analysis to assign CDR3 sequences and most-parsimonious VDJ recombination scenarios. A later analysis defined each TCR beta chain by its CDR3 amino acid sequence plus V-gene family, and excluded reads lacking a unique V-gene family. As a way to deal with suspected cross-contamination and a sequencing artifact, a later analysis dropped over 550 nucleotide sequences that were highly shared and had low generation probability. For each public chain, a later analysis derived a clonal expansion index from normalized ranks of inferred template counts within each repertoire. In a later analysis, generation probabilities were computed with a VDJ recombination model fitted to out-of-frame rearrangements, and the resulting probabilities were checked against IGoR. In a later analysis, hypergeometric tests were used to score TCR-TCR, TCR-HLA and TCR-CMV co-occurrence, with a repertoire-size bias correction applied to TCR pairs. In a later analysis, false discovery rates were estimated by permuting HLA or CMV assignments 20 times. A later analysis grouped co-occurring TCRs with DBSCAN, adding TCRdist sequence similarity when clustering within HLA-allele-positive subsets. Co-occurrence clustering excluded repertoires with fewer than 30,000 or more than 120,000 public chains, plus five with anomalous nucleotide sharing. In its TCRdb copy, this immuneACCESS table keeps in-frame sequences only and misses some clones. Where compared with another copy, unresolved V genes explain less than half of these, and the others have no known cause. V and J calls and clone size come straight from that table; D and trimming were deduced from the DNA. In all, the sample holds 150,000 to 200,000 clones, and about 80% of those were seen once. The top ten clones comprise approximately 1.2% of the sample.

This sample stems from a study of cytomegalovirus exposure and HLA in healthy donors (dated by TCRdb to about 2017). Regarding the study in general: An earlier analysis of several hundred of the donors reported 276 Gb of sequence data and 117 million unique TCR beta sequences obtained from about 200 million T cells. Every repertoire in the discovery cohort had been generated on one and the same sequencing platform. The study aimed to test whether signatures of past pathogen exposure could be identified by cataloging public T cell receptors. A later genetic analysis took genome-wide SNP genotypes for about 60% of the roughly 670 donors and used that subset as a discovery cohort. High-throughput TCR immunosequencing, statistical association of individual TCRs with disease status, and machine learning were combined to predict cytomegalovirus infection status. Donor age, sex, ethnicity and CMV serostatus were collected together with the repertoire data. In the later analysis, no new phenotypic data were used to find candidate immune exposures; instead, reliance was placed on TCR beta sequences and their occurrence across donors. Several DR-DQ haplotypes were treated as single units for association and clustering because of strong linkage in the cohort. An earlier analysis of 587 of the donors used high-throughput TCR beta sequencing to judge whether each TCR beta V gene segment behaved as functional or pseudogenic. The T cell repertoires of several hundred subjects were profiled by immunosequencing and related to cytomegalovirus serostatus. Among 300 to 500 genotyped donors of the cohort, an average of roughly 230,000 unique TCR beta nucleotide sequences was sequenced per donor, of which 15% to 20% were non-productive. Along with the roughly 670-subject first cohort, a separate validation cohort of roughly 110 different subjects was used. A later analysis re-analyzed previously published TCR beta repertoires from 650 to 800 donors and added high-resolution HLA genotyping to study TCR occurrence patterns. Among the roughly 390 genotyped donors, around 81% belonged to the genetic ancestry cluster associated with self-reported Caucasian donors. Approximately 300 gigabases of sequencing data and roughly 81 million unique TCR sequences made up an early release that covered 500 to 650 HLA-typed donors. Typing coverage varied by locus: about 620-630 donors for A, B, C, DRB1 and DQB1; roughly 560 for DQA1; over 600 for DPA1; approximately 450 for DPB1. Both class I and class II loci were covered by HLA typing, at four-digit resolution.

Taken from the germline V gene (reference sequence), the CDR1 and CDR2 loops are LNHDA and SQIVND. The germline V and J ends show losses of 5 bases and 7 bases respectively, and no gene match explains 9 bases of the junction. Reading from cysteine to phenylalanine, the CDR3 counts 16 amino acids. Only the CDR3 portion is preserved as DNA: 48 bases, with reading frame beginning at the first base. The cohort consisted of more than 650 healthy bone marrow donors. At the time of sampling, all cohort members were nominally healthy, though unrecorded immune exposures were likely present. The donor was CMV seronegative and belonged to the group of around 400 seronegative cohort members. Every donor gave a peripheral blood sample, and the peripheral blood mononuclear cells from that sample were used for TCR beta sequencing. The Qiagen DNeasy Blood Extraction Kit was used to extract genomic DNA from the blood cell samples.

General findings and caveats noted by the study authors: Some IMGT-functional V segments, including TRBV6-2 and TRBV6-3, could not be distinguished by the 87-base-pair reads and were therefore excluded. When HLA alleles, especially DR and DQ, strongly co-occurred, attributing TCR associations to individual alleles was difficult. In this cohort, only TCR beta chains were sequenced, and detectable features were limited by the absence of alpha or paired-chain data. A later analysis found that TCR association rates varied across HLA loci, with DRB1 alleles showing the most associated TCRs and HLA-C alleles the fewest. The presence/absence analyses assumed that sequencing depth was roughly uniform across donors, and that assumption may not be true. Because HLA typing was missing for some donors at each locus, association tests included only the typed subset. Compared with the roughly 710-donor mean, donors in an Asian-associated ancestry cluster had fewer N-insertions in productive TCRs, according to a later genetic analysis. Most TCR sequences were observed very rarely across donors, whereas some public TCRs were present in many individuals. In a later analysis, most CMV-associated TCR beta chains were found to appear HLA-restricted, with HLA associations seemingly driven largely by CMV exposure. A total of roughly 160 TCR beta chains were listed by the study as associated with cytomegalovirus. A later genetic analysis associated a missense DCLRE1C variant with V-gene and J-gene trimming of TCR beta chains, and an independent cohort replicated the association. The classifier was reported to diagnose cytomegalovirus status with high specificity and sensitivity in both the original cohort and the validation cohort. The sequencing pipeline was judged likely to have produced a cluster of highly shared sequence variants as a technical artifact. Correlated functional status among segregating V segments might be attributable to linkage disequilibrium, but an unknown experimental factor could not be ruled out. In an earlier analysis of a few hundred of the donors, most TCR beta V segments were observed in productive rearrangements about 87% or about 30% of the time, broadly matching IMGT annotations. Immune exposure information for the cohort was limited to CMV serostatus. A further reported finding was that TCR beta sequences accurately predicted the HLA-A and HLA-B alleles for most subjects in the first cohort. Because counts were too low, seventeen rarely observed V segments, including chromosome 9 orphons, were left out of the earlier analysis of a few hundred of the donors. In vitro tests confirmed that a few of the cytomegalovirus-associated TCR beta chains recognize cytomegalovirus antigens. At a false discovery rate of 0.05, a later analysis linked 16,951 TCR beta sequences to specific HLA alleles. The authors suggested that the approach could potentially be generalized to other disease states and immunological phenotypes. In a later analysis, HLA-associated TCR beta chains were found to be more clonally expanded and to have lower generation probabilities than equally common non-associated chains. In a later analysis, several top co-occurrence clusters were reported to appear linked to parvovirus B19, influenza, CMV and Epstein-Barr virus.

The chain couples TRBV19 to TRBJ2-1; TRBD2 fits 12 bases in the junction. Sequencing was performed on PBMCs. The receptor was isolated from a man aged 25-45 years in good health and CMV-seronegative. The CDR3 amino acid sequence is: CASSPASGRAYNEQFF. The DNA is TGTGCCAGTAGTCCGGCTAGCGGGAGGGCTTATAATGAGCAGTTCTTC.